The next 30 T cell receptor beta chains were all read from a single sample in a study of cytomegalovirus exposure and HLA in healthy donors. Amplification used 60 Vbeta primers and 13 Jbeta primers. Only in-frame clones appear in the TCRdb table, and some are missing; sequencing was by immunoSEQ multiplex PCR. The sample holds about 89,000 clones; 65% to 80% are singletons and the top ten take around 2.5%. Sequencing was carried out using PBMCs. The source is a man aged 30 to 39 in good health and CMV-seronegative.

The gene calls are TRBV7-9 and TRBJ1-2; a weak D match, TRBD1 (6 bases). The CDR3 has 14 amino acids. From germline, CDR1 is SEHNR and CDR2 FQNEAQ (reference sequence). V was shortened by 5 bases and J by 0 bases, with 10 bases between the two germline ends. CDR3 in DNA: TGTGCCAGCAGCCAAAGACAGGCTAACTATGGCTACACCTTC. Translation: CASSQRQANYGYTF.

This clone was seen a single time. The rearrangement links TRBV6-5 to TRBJ2-1; 9 positions agree with TRBD2. CDR1 MNHEY and CDR2 SVGAGI come from the germline V gene. This CDR3 spans 13 amino acids. V lost 4 bases, J lost 10 bases, and 5 bases stayed unmatched. The CDR3 DNA follows: TGTGCCAGCAGTTTTGGGACTAGCCCAGAGCAGTTCTTC. Its protein product is CASSFGTSPEQFF.

The chain combines TRBV7-2 with TRBJ1-2; 10 bases are shared with TRBD1. Germline V gene lookup returns CDR1 SGHTA and CDR2 FQGNSA. Unmatched junction bases numbered 10, after V lost 5 bases and J lost 1 base. The CDR3 has 17 amino acids. CDR3 nucleotides: TGTGCCAGCAGCCGGGGGACAGGGGCGGCAAATAACTATGGCTACACCTTC. As protein: CASSRGTGAANNYGYTF. Full variable domain (rest looked up from reference TRBV7-2 and TRBJ1-2): GAGVSQSPSNKVTEKGKDVELRCDPISGHTALYWYRQSLGQGLEFLIYFQGNSAPDKSGLPSDRFSAERTGGSVSTLTIQRTQQEDSAVYLCASSRGTGAANNYGYTFGSGTRLTVV.

This rearrangement joins TRBV5-1 to TRBJ2-7; D is possibly TRBD2 (7 bases). The germline gives CDR1 SGHRS, CDR2 YFSETQ. The CDR3 contains 16 residues. Trimming removed 0 bases from V and 1 base from J, with 14 bases in between. CDR3 nucleotides: TGCGCCAGCAGCTTGGCCTTAGGGGGGGGATCCTACGAGCAGTACTTC. Its protein is CASSLALGGGSYEQYF. Supplemented by reference TRBV5-1 and TRBJ2-7, the full variable domain reads KAGVTQTPRYLIKTRGQQVTLSCSPISGHRSVSWYQQTPGQGLQFLFEYFSETQRNKGNFPGRFSGRQFSNSRSEMNVSTLELGDSALYLCASSLALGGGSYEQYFGPGTRLTVT.

The chain joins TRBV2 to TRBJ1-2, with a tentative D call TRBD1 (6 bases). The ends were cut back, 4 bases at V and 4 bases at J, with 10 bases in the middle. Germline V gene data show CDR1 as SNHLY and CDR2 as FYNNEI. The CDR3 extends over 13 amino acids. The CDR3 loop reads CASSAPTGYGYTF. The CDR3, as DNA: TGTGCCAGCAGTGCACCGACAGGCTATGGCTACACCTTC. Combining the CDR3 with reference TRBV2 and TRBJ1-2 gives the whole variable domain EPEVTQTPSHQVTQMGQEVILRCVPISNHLYFYWYRQILGQKVEFLVSFYNNEISEKSEIFDDQFSVERPDGSNFTLKIRSTKLEDSAMYFCASSAPTGYGYTFGSGTRLTVV.

CDR3 sequence reads: CASSDNPGTGELFF. CDR3 coding DNA: TGTGCCAGCAGTGACAATCCGGGCACCGGGGAGCTGTTTTTT. The genes are TRBV6-4 and TRBJ2-2, with unresolved D. In germline, CDR1 is MRHNA, CDR2 SNTAGT. The CDR3 spans 14 residues. V was shortened by 2 bases and J by 4 bases, with 8 bases between the two germline ends.

The V and J genes are TRBV9 and TRBJ1-2, with 11 bases identical to TRBD1. Germline assignment: CDR1 SGDLS and CDR2 YYNGEE. The CDR3 has 16 amino acids. J gave up 4 bases and V 4 bases, and 9 bases lay outside the gene matches. Here the CDR3 reads CASSPYGQGAGYGYTF. The DNA of the CDR3 is TGTGCCAGCAGCCCTTATGGACAGGGGGCGGGCTATGGCTACACCTTC. Drawing the rest from reference TRBV9 and TRBJ1-2, the complete variable domain is DSGVTQTPKHLITATGQRVTLRCSPRSGDLSVYWYQQSLDQGLQFLIQYYNGEERAKGNILERFSAQQFPDLHSELNLSSLELGDSALYFCASSPYGQGAGYGYTFGSGTRLTVV.

The rearrangement uses TRBV10-3 and TRBJ1-5, with TRBD1 matching over 7 bases. The junction had 2 bases not matched to a gene; V was cut back by 0 bases and J by 6 bases. The germline CDR1 and CDR2 sequences are ENHRY and SYGVKD. The CDR3 sequence is 14 residues long. The CDR3 reads CAISESTGFQPQHF. DNA of the CDR3: TGTGCCATCAGTGAGTCGACAGGGTTTCAGCCCCAGCATTTT.

The chain has TRBV5-1 and TRBJ1-2, with D maybe TRBD1 (6 bases). Germline CDR1 and CDR2: SGHRS and YFSETQ. The CDR3 length is 15 residues. Trimming pared 5 bases from V and 4 bases from J, leaving 18 bases between. This CDR3 reads CASRESTGKIYGYTF. The CDR3 DNA follows: TGCGCCAGCAGGGAGTCGACAGGAAAGATCTATGGCTACACCTTC.

This clone was detected only a few times. The chain recombines TRBV29-1 with TRBJ1-2, with TRBD1 matching over 8 bases. Germline CDR1 SQVTM, CDR2 ANQGSEA. The CDR3 consists of 14 residues. The ends lost 4 bases at V and 3 bases at J; junction bases unmatched: 7. CDR3 coding DNA: TGCAGCGTTGGGGGACCGGGACAGGACTATGGCTACACCTTC. Protein: CSVGGPGQDYGYTF.

This clone was seen once. The J gene is TRBJ1-2, the V gene TRBV15; 7 bases are a match to TRBD1. Germline V gene lookup returns CDR1 LNHNV and CDR2 YYDKDF (reference sequence). This CDR3 is 16 amino acids long. The trim removed 0 bases at V and 8 bases at J, leaving 12 bases unmatched. CDR3 sequence reads: CATSRDLGTAGGGYTF. The CDR3 DNA reads as TGTGCCACCAGCAGAGATCTCGGGACAGCTGGGGGGGGCTACACCTTC. Drawing the rest from reference TRBV15 and TRBJ1-2, the complete variable domain is DAMVIQNPRYQVTQFGKPVTLSCSQTLNHNVMYWYQQKSSQAPKLLFHYYDKDFNNEADTPDNFQSRRPNTSFCFLDIRSPGLGDTAMYLCATSRDLGTAGGGYTFGSGTRLTVV.

This clone was seen only a few times. The chain has TRBV15 and TRBJ2-1; TRBD2 agrees at 8 bases. The CDR3 totals 16 residues. Germline V gene lookup returns CDR1 LNHNV and CDR2 YYDKDF (reference sequence). Trimming cost V 1 base and J 8 bases; bases outside gene matches: 10. The CDR3 DNA reads TGTGCCACCAGCAGAGTATTAGCGGGGACTCGGGATGAGCAGTTCTTC. This sequence encodes CATSRVLAGTRDEQFF.

The rearrangement uses TRBV5-1 and TRBJ2-5; a weak D match, TRBD1 (6 bases). Germline V gene sequence: CDR1 SGHRS, CDR2 YFSETQ. Trimming took 0 bases from V and 5 from J, leaving 11 bases between them. This CDR3 region has 14 residues. The CDR3 coding sequence is TGCGCCAGCAGCTTGGGACAGGTAAAGGAGACCCAGTACTTC. It encodes CASSLGQVKETQYF.

The chain has TRBV5-1 and TRBJ2-3; TRBD1 matches at 8 bases. Germline values: CDR1 SGHRS, CDR2 YFSETQ. V was pared by 0 bases and J by 2 bases, with 5 bases of the junction left unmatched. This CDR3 is 16 amino acids long. Written as DNA, the CDR3 is TGCGCCAGCAGCTTGGGAGGACAGGGCCCCACAGATACGCAGTATTTT. Its translation is CASSLGGQGPTDTQYF.

The genes are TRBV30 and TRBJ2-7; a weak D match, TRBD2 (5 bases). V lost 2 bases and J 3 bases, leaving 8 bases between the germline ends. The CDR3 length is 12 residues. Germline lookup yields CDR1 GTSNPN and CDR2 SVGIG (reference sequence). CDR3 nucleotides: TGTGCCTGGAGTTTGACTAACTACGAGCAGTACTTC. This encodes CAWSLTNYEQYF. The whole variable domain, filled in from reference TRBV30 and TRBJ2-7, reads SQTIHQWPATLVQPVGSPLSLECTVEGTSNPNLYWYRQAAGRGLQLLFYSVGIGQISSEVPQNLSASRPQDRQFILSSKKLLLSDSGFYLCAWSLTNYEQYFGPGTRLTVT.

The genes are TRBV4-2 and TRBJ2-3; 11 bases fit TRBD2. The V gene end was trimmed by 1 base and the J gene end by 4 bases; junction bases not matched to a gene: 13. This CDR3 has 19 amino acids. CDR1 and CDR2 (germline): LGHNA, YNFKEQ. The DNA of the CDR3 is TGTGCCAGCAGCCAAGGAGATAGCGGGGGGGCCACCGTTTCAGATACGCAGTATTTT. Amino acids: CASSQGDSGGATVSDTQYF.

The rearrangement uses TRBV7-9 and TRBJ2-3, with 12 bases matching TRBD2. Germline assignment: CDR1 SEHNR and CDR2 FQNEAQ (reference sequence). The J segment lost 2 bases and the V segment lost 1 base, leaving 7 bases of the junction unmatched. CDR3 length: 18 residues. CDR3 region: CASSLGARTSGVTDTQYF. CDR3 coding DNA: TGTGCCAGCAGCTTAGGGGCCAGGACTAGCGGGGTCACAGATACGCAGTATTTT.

J is TRBJ2-1 and V is TRBV7-6, with TRBD2 identical over 10 bases. CDR1 SGHVS and CDR2 FNYEAQ come from the germline V gene. The CDR3 loop spans 16 amino acids. V lost 0 bases and J lost 4; bases outside the gene matches: 3. CDR3 loop: CASSLASGGSYNEQFF. The CDR3 DNA reads TGTGCCAGCAGCTTAGCTAGCGGGGGGTCTTACAATGAGCAGTTCTTC.

The gene calls are TRBV10-3 and TRBJ1-2, with D possibly TRBD1 on 5 matching bases. CDR1 is ENHRY, CDR2 SYGVKD, per germline. The CDR3 is 21 amino acids. Trimming stripped 0 bases from V and 4 bases from J, with 30 bases between. The DNA for the CDR3 is TGTGCCATCAGTGAGTCGATCCCCCCGGTGGACCGGGACGCGGAGGGCTATGGCTACACCTTC. Amino acids: CAISESIPPVDRDAEGYGYTF.

V usage is TRBV30 and J usage is TRBJ1-2; a weak D match, TRBD1 (5 bases). This CDR3 region has 13 residues. Trimming took off 0 bases at V and 14 bases at J, with 19 bases between the two ends. Germline V gives CDR1 GTSNPN, CDR2 SVGIG (reference sequence). This chain's CDR3 is CAWSVGGVETCTF. CDR3 nucleotide sequence: TGTGCCTGGAGTGTTGGGGGGGTTGAGACCTGTACCTTC.

This clone was counted once. The genes are TRBV18 and TRBJ2-7; D unresolved. Germline V gene sequence: CDR1 KGHSH, CDR2 LQKENI. This CDR3 comprises 13 residues. V gave up 0 bases and J gave up 0 bases, with 3 bases separating them. CDR3 region: CASSPPSSYEQYF. CDR3 coding DNA: TGTGCCAGCTCACCACCCAGCTCCTACGAGCAGTACTTC.

V gene TRBV19 combines with J gene TRBJ1-1; D gene unclear. Trimming shortened V by 7 bases and J by 3 bases, and 24 bases separated the two germline ends. The CDR3 runs 17 residues. CDR1 LNHDA and CDR2 SQIVND come from the germline V gene (reference sequence). The CDR3 nucleotides are TGTGCCAGTAACATCGATAATTTAGCCGGTGACTACACTGAAGCTTTCTTT. Its protein is CASNIDNLAGDYTEAFF.

V is TRBV2 and J is TRBJ1-5; D not resolved. The germline V and J ends were trimmed by 9 bases and 0 bases, with 6 bases remaining between them. This CDR3 has 12 amino acids. CDR1 is SNHLY, CDR2 FYNNEI, per germline. The CDR3 coding sequence is TGTGCCAGTGCGGGTAGCAATCAGCCCCAGCATTTT. Amino acid sequence: CASAGSNQPQHF.

This clone has a handful of counts. The chain combines TRBV4-2 with TRBJ1-2; TRBD1 aligns across 8 bases. Germline V gene lookup returns CDR1 LGHNA and CDR2 YNFKEQ. The CDR3 sequence is 18 residues long. V was pared by 1 base and J by 8 bases, with 18 bases of the junction left unmatched. The CDR3 bases are TGTGCCAGCAGCCAAGTTATGGGACAGGCAACCCACCCAATCGGCTACACCTTC. Protein: CASSQVMGQATHPIGYTF.

This clone was counted once. The chain is built from TRBV6-6 and TRBJ2-7; 9 nucleotides line up with TRBD1. Trimming took 2 bases from V and 3 from J; bases not matched to a gene: 8. From germline, CDR1 is MNHNY and CDR2 SVGAGI (reference sequence). The CDR3 is 16 amino acids. CDR3: CASSYQYRDRVYEQYF. CDR3 coding DNA: TGTGCCAGCAGTTACCAGTATCGGGACAGGGTCTACGAGCAGTACTTC.

The chain uses TRBV19 and TRBJ1-1; D might be TRBD1 (6 bases). The CDR3 spans 14 residues. From germline, CDR1 is LNHDA and CDR2 SQIVND (reference sequence). V lost 3 bases to trimming and J lost 4 bases, with 12 bases between them. The CDR3 DNA reads TGTGCCAGTAGTATCGGACAGAGTAGCACTGAAGCTTTCTTT. It translates to CASSIGQSSTEAFF.

The chain has TRBV30 and TRBJ1-1; D might be TRBD1 (5 bases). The length of the CDR3 is 14 residues. Germline lookup yields CDR1 GTSNPN and CDR2 SVGIG (reference sequence). The germline V and J ends were trimmed by 0 bases and 1 base, with 9 bases remaining between them. Written as DNA, the CDR3 is TGTGCCTGGAGTGTATTTCAGGGGAACACTGAAGCTTTCTTT. It specifies CAWSVFQGNTEAFF. Full variable domain (remainder filled in from reference TRBV30 and TRBJ1-1): SQTIHQWPATLVQPVGSPLSLECTVEGTSNPNLYWYRQAAGRGLQLLFYSVGIGQISSEVPQNLSASRPQDRQFILSSKKLLLSDSGFYLCAWSVFQGNTEAFFGQGTRLTVV.

V is TRBV2 and J is TRBJ2-7; no clear D. CDR1 is SNHLY and CDR2 is FYNNEI in the germline V gene. This CDR3 region has 12 residues. With 8 bases removed from V and 0 bases from J, the gap between germline ends came to 8 bases. CDR3: CASLESSYEQYF. CDR3 sequence (DNA): TGTGCCAGCCTAGAGAGCTCCTACGAGCAGTACTTC. The whole variable domain, remainder taken from reference TRBV2 and TRBJ2-7, is EPEVTQTPSHQVTQMGQEVILRCVPISNHLYFYWYRQILGQKVEFLVSFYNNEISEKSEIFDDQFSVERPDGSNFTLKIRSTKLEDSAMYFCASLESSYEQYFGPGTRLTVT.

The gene calls are TRBV2 and TRBJ1-5, with TRBD1 matching 7 bases. Germline trimming cut 6 bases from V and 0 bases from J; bases unmatched to any gene: 5. The CDR3 contains 15 residues. The germline V gene encodes CDR1 SNHLY and CDR2 FYNNEI. The CDR3 loop is CASRTRDSSNQPQHF. CDR3 DNA: TGTGCCAGCAGGACCCGGGACAGTAGCAATCAGCCCCAGCATTTT.

This chain connects TRBV5-4 to TRBJ1-2, with 8 bases identical to TRBD1. Germline V lookup: CDR1 SGHNT, CDR2 YYREEE (reference sequence). The CDR3 length is 15 residues. Trimming removed 2 bases from V and 1 base from J; junction bases left unmatched: 4. In nucleotides, the CDR3 is TGTGCCAGCAGCTTAAGGGACAGGATTAACTATGGCTACACCTTC. This codes for CASSLRDRINYGYTF.